This TCR beta chain derives from a study of T cells in Graves' hyperthyroidism and ophthalmopathy. As for the study in general: At initial diagnosis, before any treatment had begun, peripheral blood was obtained.

What was amplified from RNA transcripts were TCR beta CDR3 regions. Researchers ran a first-round RT-PCR on the TCR CDR3 using the HTBI primer set. TCRdb re-called the multiplex PCR reads through MiXCR, storing one row per CDR3 protein. The table includes hundreds of thousands of distinct CDR3 sequences, approximately 14% detected once. Source material: blood. The TCR comes from a woman aged 55-75 years with Graves' ophthalmopathy.

This CDR3 reads CASSPRPVGVTDTQYF. The CDR3 coding sequence is TGTGCCAGCAGCCCACGCCCCGTAGGGGTAACAGATACGCAGTATTTT. The V gene is TRBV9, the J gene TRBJ2-3; tentative D call: TRBD1 (5 bases). V lost 4 bases to trimming and J lost 3 bases, with 18 bases between them. The germline CDR1 and CDR2 sequences are SGDLS and YYNGEE. CDR3 size: 16 residues.